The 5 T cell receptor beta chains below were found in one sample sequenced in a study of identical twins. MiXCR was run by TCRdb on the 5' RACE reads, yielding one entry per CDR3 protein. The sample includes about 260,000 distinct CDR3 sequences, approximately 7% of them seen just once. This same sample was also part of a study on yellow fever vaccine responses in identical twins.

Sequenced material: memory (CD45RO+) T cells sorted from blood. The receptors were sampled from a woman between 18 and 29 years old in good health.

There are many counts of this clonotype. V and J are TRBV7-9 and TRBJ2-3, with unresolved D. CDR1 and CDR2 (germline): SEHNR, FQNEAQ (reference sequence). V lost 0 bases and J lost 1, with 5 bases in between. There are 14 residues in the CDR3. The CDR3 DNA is TGTGCCAGCAGCTTAGCGGCGCGCACAGATACGCAGTATTTT. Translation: CASSLAARTDTQYF. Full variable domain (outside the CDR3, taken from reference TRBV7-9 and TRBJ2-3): DTGVSQNPRHKITKRGQNVTFRCDPISEHNRLYWYRQTLGQGPEFLTYFQNEAQLEKSRLLSDRFSAERPKGSFSTLEIQRTEQGDSAMYLCASSLAARTDTQYFGPGTRLTVL.

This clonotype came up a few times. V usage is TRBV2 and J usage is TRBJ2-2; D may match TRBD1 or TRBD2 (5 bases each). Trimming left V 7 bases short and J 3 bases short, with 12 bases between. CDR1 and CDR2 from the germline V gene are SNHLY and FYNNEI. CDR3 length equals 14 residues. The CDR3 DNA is TGTGCCAGCAAGGGGACGCTCGACACCGGGGAGCTGTTTTTT. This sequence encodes CASKGTLDTGELFF.

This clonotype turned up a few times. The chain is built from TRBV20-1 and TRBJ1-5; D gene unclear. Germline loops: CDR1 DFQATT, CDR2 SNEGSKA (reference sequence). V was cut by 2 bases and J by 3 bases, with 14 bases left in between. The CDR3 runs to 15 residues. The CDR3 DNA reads TGCAGTGCTAGAAATCCCTCGGGCCTCAATCAGCCCCAGCATTTT. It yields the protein CSARNPSGLNQPQHF.

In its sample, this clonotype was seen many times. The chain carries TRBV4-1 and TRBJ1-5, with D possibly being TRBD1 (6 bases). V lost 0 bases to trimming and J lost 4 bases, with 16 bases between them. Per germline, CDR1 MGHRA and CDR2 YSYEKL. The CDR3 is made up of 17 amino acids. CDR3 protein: CASSQDSGQNWNQPQHF. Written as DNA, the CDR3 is TGCGCCAGCAGCCAAGATTCCGGACAGAATTGGAATCAGCCCCAGCATTTT.

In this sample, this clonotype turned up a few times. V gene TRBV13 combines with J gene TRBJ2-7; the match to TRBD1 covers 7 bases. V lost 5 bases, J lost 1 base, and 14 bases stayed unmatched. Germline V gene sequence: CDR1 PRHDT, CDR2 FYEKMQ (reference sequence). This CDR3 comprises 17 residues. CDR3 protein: CASSQRTGVLSSYEQYF. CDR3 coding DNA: TGTGCCAGCAGCCAGAGGACAGGTGTACTATCTTCCTACGAGCAGTACTTC.